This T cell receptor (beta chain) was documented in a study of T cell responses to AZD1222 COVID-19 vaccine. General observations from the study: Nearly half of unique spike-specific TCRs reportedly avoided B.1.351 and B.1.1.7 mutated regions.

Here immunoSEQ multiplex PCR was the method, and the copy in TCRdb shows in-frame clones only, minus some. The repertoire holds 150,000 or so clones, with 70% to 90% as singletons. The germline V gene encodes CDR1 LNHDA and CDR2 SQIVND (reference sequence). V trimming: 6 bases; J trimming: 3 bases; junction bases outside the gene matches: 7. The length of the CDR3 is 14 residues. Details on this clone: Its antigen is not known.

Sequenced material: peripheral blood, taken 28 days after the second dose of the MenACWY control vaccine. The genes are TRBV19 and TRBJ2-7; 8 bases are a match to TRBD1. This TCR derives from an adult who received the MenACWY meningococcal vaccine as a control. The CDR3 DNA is TGTGCCAGTAGCCAAGGACAGGGTATCTACGAGCAGTACTTC. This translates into CASSQGQGIYEQYF.